This TCR beta chain derives from a study of T cells in Graves' hyperthyroidism and ophthalmopathy. Trimming pared 4 bases from V and 3 bases from J, leaving 9 bases between. The CDR3 covers 13 residues. CDR1 is KGHSH and CDR2 is LQKENI in the germline V gene. Researchers amplified the TCR beta CDR3 regions from RNA transcripts. Initially, a first-round RT-PCR of the TCR CDR3 employed the HTBI primer set. TCRdb fed the multiplex PCR reads into MiXCR, producing one record per CDR3 protein. The sample has almost 35,000 distinct CDR3 sequences; around half are singletons. Patients were excluded for uncontrolled infection, other autoimmune disease, pregnancy or lactation. The PBMCs had their origin in approximately 10 ml of fresh peripheral blood. This clonotype was picked up many times.

Sequenced input: blood. The chain has TRBV18 and TRBJ2-5; tentatively, D is TRBD1 (5 bases). The sequence came from a middle-aged woman with Graves' ophthalmopathy. CDR3 DNA sequence: TGTGCCAGCTCACGGCGCAGGGAAGAGACCCAGTACTTC. Translated: CASSRRREETQYF.